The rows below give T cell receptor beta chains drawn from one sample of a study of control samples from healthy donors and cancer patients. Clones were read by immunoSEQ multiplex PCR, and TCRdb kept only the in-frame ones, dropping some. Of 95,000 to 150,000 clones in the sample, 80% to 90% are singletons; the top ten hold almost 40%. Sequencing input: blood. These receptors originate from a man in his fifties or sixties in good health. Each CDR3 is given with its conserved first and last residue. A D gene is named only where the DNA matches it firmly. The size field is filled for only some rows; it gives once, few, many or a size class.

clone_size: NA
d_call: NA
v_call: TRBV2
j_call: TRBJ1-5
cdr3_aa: CASSDRQYSNQPQHF
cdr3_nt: TGTGCCAGCAGTGACCGACAGTATAGCAATCAGCCCCAGCATTTT

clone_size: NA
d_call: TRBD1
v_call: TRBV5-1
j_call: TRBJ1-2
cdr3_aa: CASSWGDRDLYGYTF
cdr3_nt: TGCGCCAGCAGCTGGGGGGACAGGGATCTCTATGGCTACACCTTC

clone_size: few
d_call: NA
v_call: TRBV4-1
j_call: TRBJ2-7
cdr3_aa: CASSQGGQGITYEQYF
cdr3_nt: TGCGCCAGCAGCCAAGGAGGCCAGGGGATCACCTACGAGCAGTACTTC

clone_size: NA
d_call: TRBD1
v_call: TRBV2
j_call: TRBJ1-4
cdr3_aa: CARDRGEFKKLFF
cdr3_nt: TGTGCCAGGGACAGGGGTGAGTTCAAAAAACTGTTTTTT

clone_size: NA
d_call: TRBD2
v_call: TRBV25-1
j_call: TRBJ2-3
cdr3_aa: CASSRTSGITDTQYF
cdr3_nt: TGTGCCAGCTCTAGGACTAGCGGTATCACAGATACGCAGTATTTT

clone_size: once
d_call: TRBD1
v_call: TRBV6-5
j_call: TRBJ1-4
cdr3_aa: CATRRTGREKLFF
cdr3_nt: TGTGCCACCCGGCGGACAGGGAGGGAAAAACTGTTTTTT

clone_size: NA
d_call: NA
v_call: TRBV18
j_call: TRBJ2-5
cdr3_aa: CASSPLEGEQETQYF
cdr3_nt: TGTGCCAGCTCACCACTGGAGGGGGAGCAAGAGACCCAGTACTTC

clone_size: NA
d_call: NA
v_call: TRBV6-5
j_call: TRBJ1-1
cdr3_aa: CASSLYGNTEAFF
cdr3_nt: TGTGCCAGCAGTTTGTACGGGAACACTGAAGCTTTCTTT

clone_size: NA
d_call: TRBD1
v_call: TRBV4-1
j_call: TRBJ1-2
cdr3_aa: CASSQVGTDYGYTF
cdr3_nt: TGCGCCAGCAGCCAAGTCGGGACAGACTATGGCTACACCTTC

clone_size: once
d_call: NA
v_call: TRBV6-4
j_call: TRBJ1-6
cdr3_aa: CASSVRGGYNSPLHF
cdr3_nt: TGTGCCAGCAGTGTACGGGGGGGATATAATTCACCCCTCCACTTT

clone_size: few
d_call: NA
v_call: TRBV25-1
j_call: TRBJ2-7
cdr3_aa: CASSRAGNYEQYF
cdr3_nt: TGTGCCAGCAGTCGGGCAGGGAACTACGAGCAGTACTTC

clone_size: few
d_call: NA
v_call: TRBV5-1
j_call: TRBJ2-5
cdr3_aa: CASSLGVQETQYF
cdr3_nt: TGCGCCAGCAGCTTAGGTGTTCAAGAGACCCAGTACTTC

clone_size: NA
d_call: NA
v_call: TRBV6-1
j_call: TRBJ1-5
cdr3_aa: CASSEGSVLNQPQHF
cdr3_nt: TGTGCCAGCAGTGAAGGATCGGTCCTGAATCAGCCCCAGCATTTT

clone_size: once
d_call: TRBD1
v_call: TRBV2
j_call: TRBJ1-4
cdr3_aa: CASLGDRANEKLFF
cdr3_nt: TGTGCCAGCCTCGGGGACAGGGCTAATGAAAAACTGTTTTTT

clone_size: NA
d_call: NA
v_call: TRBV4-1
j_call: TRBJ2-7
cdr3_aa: CASSQLYGSYEQYF
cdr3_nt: TGCGCCAGCAGCCAACTCTACGGCTCCTACGAGCAGTACTTC

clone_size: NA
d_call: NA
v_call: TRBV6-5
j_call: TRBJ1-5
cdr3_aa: CASSWFSNQPQHF
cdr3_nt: TGTGCCAGCAGTTGGTTTAGCAATCAGCCCCAGCATTTT

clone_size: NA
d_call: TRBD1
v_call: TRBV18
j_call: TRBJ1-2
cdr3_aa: CASSPQGESNYGYTF
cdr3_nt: TGTGCCAGCTCACCTCAGGGGGAATCTAACTATGGCTACACCTTC

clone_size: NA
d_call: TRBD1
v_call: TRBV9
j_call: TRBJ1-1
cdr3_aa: CASSAQQGITEAFF
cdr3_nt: TGTGCCAGCAGCGCCCAACAGGGGATCACTGAAGCTTTCTTT

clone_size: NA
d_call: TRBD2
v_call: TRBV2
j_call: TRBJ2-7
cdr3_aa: CASSDRGVGQYF
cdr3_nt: TGTGCCAGCAGTGATCGGGGGGTGGGGCAGTACTTC

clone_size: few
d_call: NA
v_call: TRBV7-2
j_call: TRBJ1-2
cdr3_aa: CASSLRASPNYGYTF
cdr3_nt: TGTGCCAGCAGCTTACGGGCCAGTCCTAACTATGGCTACACCTTC

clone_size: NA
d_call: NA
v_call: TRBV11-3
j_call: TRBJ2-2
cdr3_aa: CASSRGNTGELFF
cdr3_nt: TGTGCCAGCAGCCGGGGGAACACCGGGGAGCTGTTTTTT

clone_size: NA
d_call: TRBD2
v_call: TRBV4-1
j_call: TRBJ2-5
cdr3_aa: CASAWEGRETQYF
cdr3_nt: TGCGCCAGCGCATGGGAGGGGCGGGAGACCCAGTACTTC

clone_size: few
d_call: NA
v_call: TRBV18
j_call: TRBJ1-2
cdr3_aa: CASSPLEGRGYTF
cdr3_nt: TGTGCCAGCTCACCACTTGAAGGGCGGGGCTACACCTTC

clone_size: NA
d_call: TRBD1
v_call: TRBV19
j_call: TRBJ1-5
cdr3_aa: CASSIDSGDRRQPQHF
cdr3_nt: TGTGCCAGTAGTATAGATTCGGGGGACAGGCGCCAGCCCCAGCATTTT

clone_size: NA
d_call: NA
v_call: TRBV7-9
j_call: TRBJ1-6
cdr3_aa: CASSLVDSGGSPLHF
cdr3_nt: TGTGCCAGCAGCTTAGTAGACTCAGGCGGCTCACCCCTCCACTTT

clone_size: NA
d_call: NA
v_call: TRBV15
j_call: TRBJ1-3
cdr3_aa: CATSRAEGANSGNTIYF
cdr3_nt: TGTGCCACCAGCAGAGCCGAGGGAGCAAACTCTGGAAACACCATATATTTT

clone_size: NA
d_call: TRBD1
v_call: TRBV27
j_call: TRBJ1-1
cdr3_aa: CASRETGGVNTEAFF
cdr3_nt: TGTGCCAGCAGAGAGACAGGGGGGGTGAACACTGAAGCTTTCTTT

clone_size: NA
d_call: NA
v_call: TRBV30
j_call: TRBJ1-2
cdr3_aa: CAWTAQQGYYGYTF
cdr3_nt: TGTGCCTGGACAGCGCAGCAAGGGTACTATGGCTACACCTTC

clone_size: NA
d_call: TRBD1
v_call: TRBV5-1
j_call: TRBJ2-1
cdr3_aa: CASSFGTGIYNEQFF
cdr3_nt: TGCGCCAGCAGCTTTGGGACAGGGATCTACAATGAGCAGTTCTTC

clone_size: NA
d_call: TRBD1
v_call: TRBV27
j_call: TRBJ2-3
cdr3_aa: CASSSGTGLGTDTQYF
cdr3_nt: TGTGCCAGCAGTTCCGGGACAGGGCTAGGCACAGATACGCAGTATTTT

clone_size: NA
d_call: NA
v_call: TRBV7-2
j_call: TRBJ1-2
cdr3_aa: CASSLGSRDGYTF
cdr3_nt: TGTGCCAGCAGCTTAGGGTCCAGGGACGGCTACACCTTC

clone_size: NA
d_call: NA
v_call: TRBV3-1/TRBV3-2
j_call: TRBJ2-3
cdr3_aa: CASSQDKAGSTDTQYF
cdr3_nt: TGTGCCAGCAGCCAAGATAAGGCAGGAAGCACAGATACGCAGTATTTT

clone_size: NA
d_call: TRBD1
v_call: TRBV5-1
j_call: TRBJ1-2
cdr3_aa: CASSFGDREDYGYTF
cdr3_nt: TGCGCCAGCAGCTTTGGGGACAGAGAGGACTATGGCTACACCTTC

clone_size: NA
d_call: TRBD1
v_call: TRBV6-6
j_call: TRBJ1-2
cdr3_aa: CASSRGQGGGYTF
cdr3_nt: TGTGCCAGCAGCCGGGGACAGGGAGGAGGCTACACCTTC

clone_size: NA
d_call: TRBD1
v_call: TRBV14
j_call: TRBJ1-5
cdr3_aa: CASSQLTGSPNQPQHF
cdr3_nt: TGTGCCAGCAGCCAACTGACAGGGTCCCCAAATCAGCCCCAGCATTTT

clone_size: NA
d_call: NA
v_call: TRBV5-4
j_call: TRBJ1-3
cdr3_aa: CASSNKWDAGNTIYF
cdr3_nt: TGTGCCAGCAGCAACAAATGGGACGCAGGAAACACCATATATTTT

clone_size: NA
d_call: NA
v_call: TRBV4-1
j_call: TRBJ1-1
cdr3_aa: CASSQDSKEAVRNTEAFF
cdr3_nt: TGCGCCAGCAGCCAAGATTCAAAGGAGGCAGTCCGGAACACTGAAGCTTTCTTT

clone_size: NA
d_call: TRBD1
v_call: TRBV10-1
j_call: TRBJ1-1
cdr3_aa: CAGRGGTEAFF
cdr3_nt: TGCGCCGGCAGGGGGGGAACTGAAGCTTTCTTT

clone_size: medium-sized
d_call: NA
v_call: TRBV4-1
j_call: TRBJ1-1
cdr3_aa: CASSQEGTGNTEAFF
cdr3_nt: TGCGCCAGCAGCCAAGAAGGGACCGGGAACACTGAAGCTTTCTTT

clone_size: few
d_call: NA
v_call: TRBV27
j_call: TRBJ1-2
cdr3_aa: CASSLSGVGQSNYGYTF
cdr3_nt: TGTGCCAGCAGTTTATCGGGGGTAGGACAGTCAAACTATGGCTACACCTTC

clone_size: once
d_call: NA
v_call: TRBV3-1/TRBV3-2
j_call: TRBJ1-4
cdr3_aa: CASSQEDEKLFF
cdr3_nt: TGTGCCAGCAGCCAAGAAGATGAAAAACTGTTTTTT

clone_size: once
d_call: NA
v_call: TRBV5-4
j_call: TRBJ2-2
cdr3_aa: CASSLAGADTGELFF
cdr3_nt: TGTGCCAGCAGCTTGGCAGGGGCCGACACCGGGGAGCTGTTTTTT

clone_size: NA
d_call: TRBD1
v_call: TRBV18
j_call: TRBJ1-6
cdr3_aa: CASSPDRVDNSPLHF
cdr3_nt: TGTGCCAGCTCCCCGGACAGGGTTGATAATTCACCCCTCCACTTT

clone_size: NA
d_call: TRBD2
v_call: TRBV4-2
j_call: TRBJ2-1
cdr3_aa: CASSQGAGVSYNEQFF
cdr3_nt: TGTGCCAGCAGCCAAGGAGCGGGGGTCTCCTACAATGAGCAGTTCTTC

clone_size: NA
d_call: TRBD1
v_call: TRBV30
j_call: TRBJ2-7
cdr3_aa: CAWRPDRPHEQYF
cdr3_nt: TGTGCCTGGAGACCGGACAGGCCCCACGAGCAGTACTTC

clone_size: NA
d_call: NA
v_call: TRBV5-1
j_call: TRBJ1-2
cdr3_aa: CASSLDTNYGYTF
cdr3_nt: TGCGCCAGCAGCTTGGACACTAACTATGGCTACACCTTC

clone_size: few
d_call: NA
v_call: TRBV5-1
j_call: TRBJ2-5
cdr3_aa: CASRYDVGRETQYF
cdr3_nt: TGCGCCAGCCGCTATGATGTAGGGCGGGAGACCCAGTACTTC

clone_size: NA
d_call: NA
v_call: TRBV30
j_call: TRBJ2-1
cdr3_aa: CASPDRYNEQFF
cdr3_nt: TGTGCCTCCCCTGACAGGTACAATGAGCAGTTCTTC

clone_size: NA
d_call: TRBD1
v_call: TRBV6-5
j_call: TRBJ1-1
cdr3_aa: CASKDRGLVNTEAFF
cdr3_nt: TGTGCCAGCAAAGACAGGGGGCTTGTGAACACTGAAGCTTTCTTT

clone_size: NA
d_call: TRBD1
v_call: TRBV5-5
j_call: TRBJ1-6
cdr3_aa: CASSTMTGRGSPLHF
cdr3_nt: TGTGCCAGCAGCACGATGACAGGGCGCGGTTCACCCCTCCACTTT

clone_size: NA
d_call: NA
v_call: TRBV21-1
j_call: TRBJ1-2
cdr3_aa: CASSTGLDGYTF
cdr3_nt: TGTGCCAGCAGCACAGGGCTCGACGGCTACACCTTC

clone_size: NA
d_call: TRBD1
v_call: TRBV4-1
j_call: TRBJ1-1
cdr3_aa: CASSQGTANTEAFF
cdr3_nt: TGCGCCAGCAGCCAGGGGACAGCGAACACTGAAGCTTTCTTT

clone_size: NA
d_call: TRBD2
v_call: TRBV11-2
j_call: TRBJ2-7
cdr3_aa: CASSLWSPSGRYEQYF
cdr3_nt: TGTGCCAGCAGCTTATGGAGTCCTAGCGGGCGCTACGAGCAGTACTTC

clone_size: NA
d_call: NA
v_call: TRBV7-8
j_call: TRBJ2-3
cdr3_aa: CASSLALPFVTDTQYF
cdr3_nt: TGTGCCAGCAGCTTAGCGCTCCCGTTCGTTACAGATACGCAGTATTTT

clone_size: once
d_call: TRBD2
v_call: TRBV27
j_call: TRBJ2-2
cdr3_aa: CASSRAGGGTGELFF
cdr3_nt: TGTGCCAGCAGTAGGGCGGGGGGCGGCACCGGGGAGCTGTTTTTT

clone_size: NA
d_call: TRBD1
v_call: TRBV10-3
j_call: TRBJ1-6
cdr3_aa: CATHRGGNSPLHF
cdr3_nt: TGTGCCACCCACAGGGGAGGAAATTCACCCCTCCACTTT

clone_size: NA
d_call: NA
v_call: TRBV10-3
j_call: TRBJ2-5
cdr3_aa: CAISESIQETQYF
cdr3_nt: TGTGCCATCAGTGAGTCCATTCAAGAGACCCAGTACTTC

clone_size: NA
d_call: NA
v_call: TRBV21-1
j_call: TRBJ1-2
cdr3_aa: CASSKRAGEDSYGYTF
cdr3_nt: TGTGCCAGCAGCAAAAGAGCAGGGGAAGACTCCTATGGCTACACCTTC

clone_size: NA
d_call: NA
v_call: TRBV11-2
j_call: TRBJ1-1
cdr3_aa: CASSKRARNTEAFF
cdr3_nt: TGTGCCAGCAGCAAGCGGGCCAGGAACACTGAAGCTTTCTTT

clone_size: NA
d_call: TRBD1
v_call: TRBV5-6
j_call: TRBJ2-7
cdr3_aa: CASSSGTGSYEQYF
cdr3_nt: TGTGCCAGCAGCTCCGGGACAGGGAGCTACGAGCAGTACTTC